This entry lists 5 T cell receptor beta chains sequenced from one sample in a study of long-term antiretroviral therapy in people with HIV. Sequencing used immunoSEQ v3.0 at survey level. Measured with immunoSEQ multiplex PCR; TCRdb has only the in-frame clones, and not every one. This table has tens of thousands of clones, around 88% appearing once. This material consisted of unsorted PBMCs, taken around 4.6 years after starting antiretroviral therapy. Source of these receptors: a man aged 30 to 39 with HIV.

This chain joins TRBV15 and TRBJ1-6; D ambiguous. Trimming pared 3 bases from V and 3 bases from J, leaving 9 bases between. This CDR3 is 15 amino acids long. Germline CDR1 is LNHNV and CDR2 is YYDKDF (reference sequence). The CDR3 DNA reads TGTGCCACCAGCAGCTCATCGAGCTATAATTCACCCCTCCACTTT. Protein product: CATSSSSSYNSPLHF.

The V and J genes are TRBV27 and TRBJ2-1; D is unresolved. Looked up from germline, CDR1 is MNHEY and CDR2 is SMNVEV (reference sequence). The CDR3 runs to 13 residues. V lost 4 bases and J 4 bases, leaving 8 bases between the germline ends. The DNA for the CDR3 is TGTGCCAGCAGTTCCAGAGGTTACAATGAGCAGTTCTTC. Residues: CASSSRGYNEQFF.

The chain couples TRBV6-6 to TRBJ1-2; D ambiguous. The length of the CDR3 is 13 residues. Between the trimmed V and J ends, which lost 7 bases and 4 bases, there was a span of 13 bases. CDR1 is MNHNY and CDR2 is SVGAGI in the germline V gene (reference sequence). The CDR3 DNA sequence: TGTGCCAGCACCATCAGCATTGGCTATGGCTACACCTTC. As protein: CASTISIGYGYTF.

This chain's CDR3 is CASSLRQGSDYTF. In DNA form, the CDR3 reads TGTGCCAGTAGCCTCAGGCAGGGCTCAGACTACACCTTC. The chain uses TRBV19 and TRBJ1-2; tentative D call: TRBD1 (5 bases). V was clipped by 6 bases and J by 10 bases, with 18 bases between them. Germline V CDR1 and CDR2: LNHDA, SQIVND (reference sequence). The CDR3 covers 13 residues.

In its sample, this clone was seen once. J is TRBJ2-7 and V is TRBV6-5; D is tentatively TRBD1 or TRBD2 (5 bases each). The germline CDR1 and CDR2 sequences are MNHEY and SVGAGI. The CDR3 runs to 13 residues. Trimming pared 6 bases from V and 3 bases from J, leaving 12 bases between. The CDR3 here is CASRPPGRYEQYF. The CDR3 region has the DNA TGTGCCAGCAGACCGCCGGGACGCTACGAGCAGTACTTC.